What follows are 24 T cell receptor beta chains derived from one specimen sequenced in a study of Ad26.COV2.S vaccination and SARS-CoV-2 variants. Sample treatment: about 20 received Ad26.COV2.S at low or high dose, single or two shots; about 5 received placebo; per-sample allocation not given. Material that was analyzed had been drawn on day 63 after the first vaccine or placebo injection. Assay: immunoSEQ multiplex PCR; the TCRdb copy retains only in-frame clones and omits some. The sample yields around 420,000 clones, approximately 87% seen once. The sample was peripheral blood, taken in a trial of Ad26.COV2.S vaccine versus placebo. These receptors all come from a person between 18 and 59 years old who received the Ad26.COV2.S COVID-19 vaccine or a placebo.

The chain couples TRBV28 to TRBJ2-5; D is undetermined. This CDR3 comprises 15 residues. In germline, CDR1 is MDHEN, CDR2 SYDVKM. V was pared by 6 bases and J by 0 bases, with 14 bases between. The CDR3 here is CASSVRAPYQETQYF. The CDR3 DNA reads TGTGCCAGCAGCGTAAGGGCACCGTACCAAGAGACCCAGTACTTC.

The gene calls are TRBV10-3 and TRBJ2-7; TRBD1 agrees at 9 bases. The CDR3 has 14 residues. With 6 bases clipped from V and 3 bases from J, the junction kept 6 bases outside the gene matches. CDR1 and CDR2 (germline): ENHRY, SYGVKD. CDR3 sequence: CAIRYGTGFYEQYF. CDR3 DNA: TGTGCCATCAGGTACGGGACAGGGTTCTACGAGCAGTACTTC.

CDR3 sequence (DNA): TGCGCCAGCAGCTGGACAGGGGGTCCTTCACCCCTCCACTTT. Residues: CASSWTGGPSPLHF. The J gene is TRBJ1-6, the V gene TRBV5-1; 10 positions agree with TRBD1. The CDR3 is 14 amino acids. Trimming at V came to 3 bases and at J to 9 bases, leaving 3 bases not matched to a gene. Germline CDR1 is SGHRS and CDR2 is YFSETQ.

This chain links TRBV29-1 with TRBJ2-7; D uncertain. V was clipped by 2 bases and J by 2 bases, with 7 bases between them. The germline CDR1 and CDR2 sequences are SQVTM and ANQGSEA. This CDR3 is 12 amino acids long. CDR3 bases: TGCAGCGTTGAAATACAGCCCTACGAGCAGTACTTC. Amino acids: CSVEIQPYEQYF.

The chain is built from TRBV7-8 and TRBJ1-5; TRBD1 might be the D (6 bases). There are 14 residues in the CDR3. The V end was cut by 4 bases, the J end by 4 bases, with 11 bases between. In germline, CDR1 is SGHVS, CDR2 FQNEAQ. This chain's CDR3 is CASSSRQVNQPQHF. DNA of the CDR3: TGTGCCAGCAGCTCGCGACAGGTTAATCAGCCCCAGCATTTT. Based on the CDR3 plus reference TRBV7-8 and TRBJ1-5, the full variable domain is GAGVSQSPRYKVAKRGQDVALRCDPISGHVSLFWYQQALGQGPEFLTYFQNEAQLDKSGLPSDRFFAERPEGSVSTLKIQRTQQEDSAVYLCASSSRQVNQPQHFGDGTRLSIL.

The rearrangement uses TRBV6-2 or TRBV6-3 and TRBJ2-1, with TRBD2 identical over 9 bases. The CDR3 contains 16 residues. After removal of 4 bases from V and 3 bases from J, the junction contained 7 bases not matched to a gene. Germline V gene lookup returns CDR1 MNHEY and CDR2 SVGEGT. CDR3 sequence: CASSSLASGDYNEQFF. The CDR3 region has the DNA TGTGCCAGCAGTTCTCTGGCTAGCGGGGACTACAATGAGCAGTTCTTC.

V usage is TRBV10-3 and J usage is TRBJ2-7; D remains ambiguous. Trimming stripped 3 bases from V and 3 bases from J, with 6 bases between. Germline CDR1 ENHRY, CDR2 SYGVKD. The CDR3 spans 12 residues. CDR3 in amino acids: CAISDPNYEQYF. The CDR3 DNA follows: TGTGCCATCAGTGATCCCAACTACGAGCAGTACTTC.

This chain joins TRBV7-3 and TRBJ2-5, with 10 bases lining up with TRBD1. CDR1 is SGHTA, CDR2 FQGTGA, per germline. Losses at the gene ends were 5 bases for V and 5 bases for J; bases not matched to a gene: 5. CDR3 length equals 14 residues. The CDR3 DNA reads as TGTGCCAGCAGCACGACAGGGGGCCGGGAGACCCAGTACTTC. Protein product: CASSTTGGRETQYF.

The rearrangement joins TRBV19 to TRBJ2-6; 7 bases match TRBD1. The CDR3 consists of 15 residues. V was clipped by 5 bases and J by 2 bases; unmatched bases: 3. Germline V gene lookup returns CDR1 LNHDA and CDR2 SQIVND (reference sequence). CDR3 DNA sequence: TGTGCCAGTAGTTCAACAGGGGCTGGGGCCAACGTCCTGACTTTC. Encoded protein: CASSSTGAGANVLTF.

The rearrangement links TRBV7-8 to TRBJ1-6, with 7 bases that match TRBD1. The CDR3 extends over 15 amino acids. The germline V gene encodes CDR1 SGHVS and CDR2 FQNEAQ. V lost 5 bases to trimming and J lost 5 bases; unmatched junction nucleotides: 6. The CDR3 coding sequence is TGTGCCAGCAGCGGAGCAGGGGGAGATAATTCACCCCTCCACTTT. This translates into CASSGAGGDNSPLHF.

The chain is built from TRBV11-2 and TRBJ1-6; possibly TRBD1 for D (6 bases). V was trimmed by 1 base and J by 14 bases, leaving 15 bases between them. The germline gives CDR1 SGHAT, CDR2 FQNNGV. There are 14 residues in the CDR3. The CDR3 loop reads CASSLATGSLSLHF. The CDR3 DNA reads TGTGCCAGCAGCTTAGCGACAGGTTCTCTGTCCCTCCACTTT.

The V and J genes are TRBV5-8 and TRBJ1-4, with TRBD1 identical over 7 bases. Germline loops: CDR1 SGHTS, CDR2 YDEGEE. The CDR3 is 16 amino acids. V shed 1 base, J shed 3 bases, and the junction held 6 bases outside the gene matches. This CDR3 is CASSLRDRRANEKLFF. The CDR3 DNA follows: TGTGCCAGCAGCTTGCGGGACAGACGAGCTAATGAAAAACTGTTTTTT.

The chain joins TRBV11-2 to TRBJ2-5; D possibly corresponds to TRBD2 (6 bases). V lost 3 bases and J 4 bases, leaving 9 bases between the germline ends. This CDR3 comprises 13 residues. Per germline, CDR1 SGHAT and CDR2 FQNNGV. The DNA for the CDR3 is TGTGCCAGCAGCTTCATCGGGGGAGAGACCCAGTACTTC. It codes for CASSFIGGETQYF.

As regards this clone: Other DNA sequences in the sample encode the same CDR3. The J gene is TRBJ1-5, the V gene TRBV19, with 10 nucleotides matching TRBD1. With V trimmed by 3 bases and J by 2 bases, 1 base remained unmatched. Germline V CDR1 and CDR2: LNHDA, SQIVND (reference sequence). This CDR3 region has 15 residues. The CDR3, as DNA: TGTGCCAGTAGTATTGGGACAGGGGGCAATCAGCCCCAGCATTTT. Translating gives CASSIGTGGNQPQHF.

This clone has only a few counts. The chain employs TRBV5-4 and TRBJ2-7; D not resolved. CDR3 length: 13 residues. V was trimmed by 0 bases and J by 5 bases, leaving 9 bases between them. Looked up from germline, CDR1 is SGHNT and CDR2 is YYREEE (reference sequence). The DNA for the CDR3 is TGTGCCAGCAGCTTGGTGCCACAGCACGAGCAGTACTTC. This translates into CASSLVPQHEQYF.

The chain joins TRBV30 to TRBJ2-7, with D hard to call. This CDR3 region has 14 residues. V shed 2 bases and J shed 1 base, with 12 bases lying between them. Germline CDR1 GTSNPN, CDR2 SVGIG (reference sequence). As DNA, the CDR3 is TGTGCCTGGAGTCCTGAGGTGGGGTCCTACGAGCAGTACTTC. This translates into CAWSPEVGSYEQYF.

This clone has only a few counts. The chain joins TRBV9 to TRBJ2-3, with D possibly being TRBD1 (5 bases). The length of the CDR3 is 15 residues. Germline V CDR1 and CDR2: SGDLS, YYNGEE. V was shortened by 1 base and J by 0 bases, with 9 bases between the two germline ends. For the CDR3, the DNA is TGTGCCAGCAGCGTACTACAGGCGAGCACAGATACGCAGTATTTT. Translating gives CASSVLQASTDTQYF.

CDR3 region: CASSPTDSNYGYTF. The CDR3 nucleotides read TGTGCCAGCTCACCGACGGACTCCAACTATGGCTACACCTTC. This chain uses TRBV18 with TRBJ1-2; D call uncertain. The CDR3 has 14 residues. CDR1 is KGHSH, CDR2 LQKENI, per germline. V lost 3 bases to trimming and J lost 2 bases, with 10 bases between them.

The rearrangement links TRBV9 to TRBJ2-5; D gene unclear. CDR1 and CDR2 from the germline V gene are SGDLS and YYNGEE. V was cut by 0 bases and J by 1 base, with 16 bases left in between. The CDR3 has 17 amino acids. This chain's CDR3 is CASSVGVANQLQETQYF. CDR3 nucleotides: TGTGCCAGCAGCGTAGGGGTCGCAAATCAACTCCAAGAGACCCAGTACTTC.

The chain is built from TRBV4-2 and TRBJ1-4, with 12 bases matching TRBD1. Trimming took 3 bases from V and 6 from J; bases not matched to a gene: 5. Germline V CDR1 and CDR2: LGHNA, YNFKEQ. There are 16 residues in the CDR3. The CDR3 DNA sequence: TGTGCCAGCAGCCAGGGACAGGGGGCGAACGATGAAAAACTGTTTTTT. Amino acid sequence: CASSQGQGANDEKLFF.

The CDR3 sequence: CASSAGTVKNEQFF. The CDR3 DNA sequence: TGTGCCAGCAGCGCTGGGACAGTGAAGAATGAGCAGTTCTTC. The rearrangement links TRBV9 to TRBJ2-1, with TRBD1 matching 7 bases. V dropped 3 bases and J dropped 7; count of bases not matched to a gene: 7. Germline CDR1 and CDR2: SGDLS and YYNGEE. CDR3 length equals 14 residues. Based on the CDR3 plus reference TRBV9 and TRBJ2-1, the full variable domain is DSGVTQTPKHLITATGQRVTLRCSPRSGDLSVYWYQQSLDQGLQFLIQYYNGEERAKGNILERFSAQQFPDLHSELNLSSLELGDSALYFCASSAGTVKNEQFFGPGTRLTVL.

This clone was observed a single time. The V and J genes are TRBV19 and TRBJ1-2, with D hard to call. V was pared by 2 bases and J by 8 bases, with 12 bases between. Germline V gives CDR1 LNHDA, CDR2 SQIVND (reference sequence). The CDR3 has 13 residues. The CDR3 nucleotides read TGTGCCAGTAGTATACAGGCCGCTGAGGGCTACACCTTC. Its translation: CASSIQAAEGYTF.

The chain joins TRBV28 to TRBJ2-7; a weak D match, TRBD1 (6 bases). The CDR3 spans 19 residues. Per the germline V gene, CDR1 is MDHEN and CDR2 is SYDVKM. With 1 base removed from V and 1 base from J, the gap between germline ends came to 23 bases. CDR3: CASSLYGGTGFTSSYEQYF. CDR3 coding DNA: TGTGCCAGCAGTTTATATGGGGGCACAGGATTCACATCTTCCTACGAGCAGTACTTC.

CDR3 DNA sequence: TGTGCCAGCAACGTAGGACAGGTCCAAGAGACCCAGTACTTC. Translating it yields CASNVGQVQETQYF. The V gene is TRBV3-1 (or the pseudogene TRBV3-2), the J gene TRBJ2-5, with TRBD1 matching over 7 bases. Trimming cost V 7 bases and J 1 base; bases outside gene matches: 6. The V gene's germline CDR1 is LGHDT and CDR2 YNNKEL (reference sequence). The CDR3 loop spans 14 amino acids.